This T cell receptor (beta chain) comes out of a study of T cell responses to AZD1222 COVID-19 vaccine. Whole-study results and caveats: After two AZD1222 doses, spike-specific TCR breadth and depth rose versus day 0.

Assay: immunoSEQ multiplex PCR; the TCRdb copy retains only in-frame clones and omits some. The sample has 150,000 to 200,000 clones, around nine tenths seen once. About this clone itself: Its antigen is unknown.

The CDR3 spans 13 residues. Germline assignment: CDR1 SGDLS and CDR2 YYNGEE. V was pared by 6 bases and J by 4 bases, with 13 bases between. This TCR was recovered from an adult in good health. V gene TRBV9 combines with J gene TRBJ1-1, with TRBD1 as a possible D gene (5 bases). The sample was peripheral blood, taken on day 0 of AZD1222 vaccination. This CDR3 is CASTAGGGTEAFF. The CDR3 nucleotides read TGTGCCAGCACTGCGGGGGGGGGCACTGAAGCTTTCTTT. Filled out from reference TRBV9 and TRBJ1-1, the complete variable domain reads DSGVTQTPKHLITATGQRVTLRCSPRSGDLSVYWYQQSLDQGLQFLIQYYNGEERAKGNILERFSAQQFPDLHSELNLSSLELGDSALYFCASTAGGGTEAFFGQGTRLTVV.